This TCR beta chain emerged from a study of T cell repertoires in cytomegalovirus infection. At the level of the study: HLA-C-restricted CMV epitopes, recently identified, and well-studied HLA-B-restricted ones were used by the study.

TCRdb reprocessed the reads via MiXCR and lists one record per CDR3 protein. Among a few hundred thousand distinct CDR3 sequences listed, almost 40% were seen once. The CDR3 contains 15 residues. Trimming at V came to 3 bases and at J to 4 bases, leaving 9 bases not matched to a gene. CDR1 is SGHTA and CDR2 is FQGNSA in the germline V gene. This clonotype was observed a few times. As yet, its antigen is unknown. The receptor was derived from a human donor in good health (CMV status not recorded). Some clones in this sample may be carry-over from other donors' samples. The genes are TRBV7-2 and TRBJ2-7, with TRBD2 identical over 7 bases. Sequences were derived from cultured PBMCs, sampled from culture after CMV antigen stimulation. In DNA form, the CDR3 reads TGTGCCAGCAGCTTCACAGCGGGATACCGTTACGAGCAGTACTTC. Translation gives CASSFTAGYRYEQYF.